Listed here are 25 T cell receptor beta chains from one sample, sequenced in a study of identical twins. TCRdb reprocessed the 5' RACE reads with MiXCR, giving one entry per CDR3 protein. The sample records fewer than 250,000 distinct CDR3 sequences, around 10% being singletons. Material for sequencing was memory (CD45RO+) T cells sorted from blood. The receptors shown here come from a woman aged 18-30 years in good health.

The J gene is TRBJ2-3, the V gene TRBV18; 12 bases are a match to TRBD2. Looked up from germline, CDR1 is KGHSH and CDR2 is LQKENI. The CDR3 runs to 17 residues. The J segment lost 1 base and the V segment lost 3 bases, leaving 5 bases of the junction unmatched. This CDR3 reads CASSPLRLAGGTDTQYF. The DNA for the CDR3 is TGTGCCAGCTCACCCCTCCGACTAGCGGGGGGCACAGATACGCAGTATTTT.

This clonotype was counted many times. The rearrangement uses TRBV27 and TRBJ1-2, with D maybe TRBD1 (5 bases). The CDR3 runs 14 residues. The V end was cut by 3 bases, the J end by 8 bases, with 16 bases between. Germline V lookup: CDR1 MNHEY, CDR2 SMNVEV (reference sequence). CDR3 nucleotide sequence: TGTGCCAGCAGTTTTTTATCCCGGGGGTACGGCTACACCTTC. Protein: CASSFLSRGYGYTF.

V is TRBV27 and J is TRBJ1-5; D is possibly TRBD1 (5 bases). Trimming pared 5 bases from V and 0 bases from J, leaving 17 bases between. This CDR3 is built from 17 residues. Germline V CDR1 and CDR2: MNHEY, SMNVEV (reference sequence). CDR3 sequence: CASSPAGTSYSNQPQHF. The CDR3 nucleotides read TGTGCCAGCAGTCCAGCCGGGACCTCATATAGCAATCAGCCCCAGCATTTT.

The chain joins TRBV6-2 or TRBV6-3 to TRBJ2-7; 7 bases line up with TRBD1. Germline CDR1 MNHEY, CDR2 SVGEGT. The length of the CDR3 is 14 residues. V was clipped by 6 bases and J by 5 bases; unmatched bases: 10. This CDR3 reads CASRRSQGTHEQYF. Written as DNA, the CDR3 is TGTGCCAGCAGACGTTCACAGGGGACCCACGAGCAGTACTTC.

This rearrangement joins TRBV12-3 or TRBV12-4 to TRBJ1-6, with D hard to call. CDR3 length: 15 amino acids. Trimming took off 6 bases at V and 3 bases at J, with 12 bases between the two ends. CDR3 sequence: CASSMSLNYNSPLHF. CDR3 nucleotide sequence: TGTGCCAGCAGCATGTCGCTTAACTATAATTCACCCCTCCACTTT.

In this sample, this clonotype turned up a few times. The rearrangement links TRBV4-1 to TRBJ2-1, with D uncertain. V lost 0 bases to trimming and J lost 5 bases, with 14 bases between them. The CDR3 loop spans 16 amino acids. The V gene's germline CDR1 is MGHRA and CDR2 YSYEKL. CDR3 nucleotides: TGCGCCAGCAGCCAAGATCGGACGACACCGAACAATGAGCAGTTCTTC. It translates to CASSQDRTTPNNEQFF.

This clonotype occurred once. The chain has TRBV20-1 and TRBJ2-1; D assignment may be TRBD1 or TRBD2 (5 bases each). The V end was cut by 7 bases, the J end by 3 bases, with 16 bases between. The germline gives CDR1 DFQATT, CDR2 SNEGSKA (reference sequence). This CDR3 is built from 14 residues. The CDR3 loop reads CSGGQARGYNEQFF. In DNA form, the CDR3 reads TGCAGTGGGGGCCAGGCACGGGGCTACAATGAGCAGTTCTTC.

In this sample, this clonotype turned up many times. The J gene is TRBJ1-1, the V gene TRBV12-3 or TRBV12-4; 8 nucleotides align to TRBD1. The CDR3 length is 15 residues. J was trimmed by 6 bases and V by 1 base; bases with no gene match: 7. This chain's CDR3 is CASSLEVQGASEAFF. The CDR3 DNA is TGTGCCAGCAGTTTAGAGGTTCAGGGGGCTTCTGAAGCTTTCTTT.

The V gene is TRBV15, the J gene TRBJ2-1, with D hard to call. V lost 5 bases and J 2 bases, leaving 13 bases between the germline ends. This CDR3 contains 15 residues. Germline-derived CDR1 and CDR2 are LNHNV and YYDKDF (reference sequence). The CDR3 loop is CATSSKGDPYNEQFF. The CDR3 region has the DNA TGTGCCACCAGCTCCAAAGGAGACCCCTACAATGAGCAGTTCTTC.

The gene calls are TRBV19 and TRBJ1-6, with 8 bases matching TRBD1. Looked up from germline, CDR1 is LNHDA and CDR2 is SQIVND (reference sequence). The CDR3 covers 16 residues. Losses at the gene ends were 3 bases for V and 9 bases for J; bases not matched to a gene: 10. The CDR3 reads CASSISGGAKSSPLHF. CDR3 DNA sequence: TGTGCCAGTAGTATCTCAGGGGGCGCGAAGTCTTCACCCCTCCACTTT.

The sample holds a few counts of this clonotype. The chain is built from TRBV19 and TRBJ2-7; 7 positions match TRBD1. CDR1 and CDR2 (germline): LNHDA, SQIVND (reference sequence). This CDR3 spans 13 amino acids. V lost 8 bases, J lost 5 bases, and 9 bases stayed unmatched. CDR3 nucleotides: TGTGCCAGTCAGGGGGAATCCGCGCACGAGCAGTACTTC. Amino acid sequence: CASQGESAHEQYF. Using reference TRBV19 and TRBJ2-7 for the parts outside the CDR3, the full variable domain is DGGITQSPKYLFRKEGQNVTLSCEQNLNHDAMYWYRQDPGQGLRLIYYSQIVNDFQKGDIAEGYSVSREKKESFPLTVTSAQKNPTAFYLCASQGESAHEQYFGPGTRLTVT.

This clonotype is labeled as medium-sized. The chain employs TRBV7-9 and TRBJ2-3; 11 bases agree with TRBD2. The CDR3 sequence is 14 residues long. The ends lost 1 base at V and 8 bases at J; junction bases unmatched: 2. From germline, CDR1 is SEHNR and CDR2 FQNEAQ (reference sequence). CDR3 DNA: TGTGCCAGCAGCTTAGAGGGACTAGCGGTTACGCAGTATTTT. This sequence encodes CASSLEGLAVTQYF.

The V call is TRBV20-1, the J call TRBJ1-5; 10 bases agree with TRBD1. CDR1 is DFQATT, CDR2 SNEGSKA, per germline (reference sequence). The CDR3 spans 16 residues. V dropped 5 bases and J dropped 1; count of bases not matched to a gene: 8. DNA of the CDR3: TGCAGTGCTTCCGCCTCGGGACAGGGGAGCAATCAGCCCCAGCATTTT. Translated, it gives CSASASGQGSNQPQHF.

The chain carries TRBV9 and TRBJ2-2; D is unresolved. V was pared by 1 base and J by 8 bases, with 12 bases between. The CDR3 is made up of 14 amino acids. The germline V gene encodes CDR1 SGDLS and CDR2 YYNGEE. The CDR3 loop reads CASSVMVTEGELFF. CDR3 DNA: TGTGCCAGCAGCGTAATGGTAACGGAGGGGGAGCTGTTTTTT.

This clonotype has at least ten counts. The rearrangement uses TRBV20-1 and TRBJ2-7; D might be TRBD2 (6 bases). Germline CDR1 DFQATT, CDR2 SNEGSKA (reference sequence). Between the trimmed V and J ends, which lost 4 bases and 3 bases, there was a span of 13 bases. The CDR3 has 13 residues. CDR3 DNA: TGCAGTGCTAAGGCTAGCGCCCTCTACGAGCAGTACTTC. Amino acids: CSAKASALYEQYF.

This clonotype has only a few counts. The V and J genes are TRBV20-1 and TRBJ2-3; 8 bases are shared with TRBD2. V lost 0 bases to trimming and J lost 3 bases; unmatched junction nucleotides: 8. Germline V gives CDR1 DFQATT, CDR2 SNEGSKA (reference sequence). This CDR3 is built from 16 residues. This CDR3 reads CSARDPGGGRTDTQYF. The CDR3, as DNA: TGCAGTGCTAGAGACCCCGGGGGCGGGAGGACAGATACGCAGTATTTT.

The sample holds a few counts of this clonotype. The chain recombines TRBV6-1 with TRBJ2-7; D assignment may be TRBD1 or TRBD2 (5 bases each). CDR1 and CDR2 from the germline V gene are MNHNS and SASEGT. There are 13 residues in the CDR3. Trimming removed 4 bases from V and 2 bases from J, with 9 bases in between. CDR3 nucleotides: TGTGCCAGCAGTGTCCGGGGCCCCTACGAGCAGTACTTC. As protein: CASSVRGPYEQYF.

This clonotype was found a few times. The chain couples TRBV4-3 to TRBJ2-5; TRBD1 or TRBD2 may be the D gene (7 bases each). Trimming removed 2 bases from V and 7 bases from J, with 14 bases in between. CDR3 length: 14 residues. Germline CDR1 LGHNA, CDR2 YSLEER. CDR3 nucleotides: TGCGCCAGCAGCCAAACGGCAGGGGGGGGGACCCAGTACTTC. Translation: CASSQTAGGGTQYF.

The CDR3 loop reads CASSYPGRAGTEAFF. The DNA for the CDR3 is TGTGCCAGCAGTTACCCCGGCCGGGCGGGCACTGAAGCTTTCTTT. The chain combines TRBV6-5 with TRBJ1-1, with no clear D. Trimming pared 2 bases from V and 4 bases from J, leaving 14 bases between. Germline loops: CDR1 MNHEY, CDR2 SVGAGI. CDR3 size: 15 residues.

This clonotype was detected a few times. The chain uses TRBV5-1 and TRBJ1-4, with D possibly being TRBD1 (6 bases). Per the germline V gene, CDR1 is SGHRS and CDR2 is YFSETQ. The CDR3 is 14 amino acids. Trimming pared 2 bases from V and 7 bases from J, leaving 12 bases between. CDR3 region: CASSFGGLGEKLFF. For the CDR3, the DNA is TGCGCCAGCAGCTTTGGGGGGCTTGGTGAAAAACTGTTTTTT.

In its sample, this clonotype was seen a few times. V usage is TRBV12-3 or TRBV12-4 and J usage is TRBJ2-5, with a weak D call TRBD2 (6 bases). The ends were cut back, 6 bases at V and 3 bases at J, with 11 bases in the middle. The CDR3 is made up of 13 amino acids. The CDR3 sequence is CASSTQREETQYF. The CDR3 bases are TGTGCCAGCAGCACCCAGCGGGAAGAGACCCAGTACTTC.

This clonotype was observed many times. The CDR3 DNA follows: TGCGCCAGCAGCTTAGCTAGCGGTTACAATGAGCAGTTCTTC. This codes for CASSLASGYNEQFF. The chain is built from TRBV5-1 and TRBJ2-1, with 7 nucleotides matching TRBD2. This CDR3 has 14 amino acids. Trimming at V came to 2 bases and at J to 4 bases, leaving 3 bases not matched to a gene. From germline, CDR1 is SGHRS and CDR2 YFSETQ.

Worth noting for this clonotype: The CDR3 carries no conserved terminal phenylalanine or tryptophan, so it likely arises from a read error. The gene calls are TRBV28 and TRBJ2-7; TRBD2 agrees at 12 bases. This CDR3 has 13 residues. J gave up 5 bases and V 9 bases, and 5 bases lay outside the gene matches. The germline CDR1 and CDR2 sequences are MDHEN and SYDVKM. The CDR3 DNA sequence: TGTGCCAGTGTGACTAGCGGGAGTCACGAGCAGTACCTC. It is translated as CASVTSGSHEQYL.

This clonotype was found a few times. The CDR3 reads CASSGALGAGEDEQYF. DNA of the CDR3: TGTGCCAGCAGCGGGGCTTTAGGCGCGGGAGAGGATGAGCAGTACTTC. The chain employs TRBV9 and TRBJ2-7, with 7 bases identical to TRBD2. J lost 7 bases, V lost 3 bases, and 16 bases had no gene match. The CDR3 runs to 16 residues. Germline lookup yields CDR1 SGDLS and CDR2 YYNGEE.

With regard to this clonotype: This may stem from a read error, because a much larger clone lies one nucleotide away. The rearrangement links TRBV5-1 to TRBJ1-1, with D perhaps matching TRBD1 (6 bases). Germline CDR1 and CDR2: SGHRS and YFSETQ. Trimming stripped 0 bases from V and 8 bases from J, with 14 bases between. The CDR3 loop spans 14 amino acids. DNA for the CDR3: TGCGCCAGCAGCTTGGAGTCTGGACAGTGGGAAGCTTTCTTT. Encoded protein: CASSLESGQWEAFF.